These T cell receptor beta chains were read from a single sample in a study of cytomegalovirus exposure and HLA in healthy donors. The table came from immunoSEQ multiplex PCR; TCRdb's copy has only in-frame clones and leaves some out. Of under 150,000 clones in the sample, 70% to 90% were seen once. Material: PBMCs. These receptor sequences come from a young man in good health and CMV-seronegative. CDR3s include the opening cysteine and the closing phenylalanine or tryptophan. The D gene is left open where the match is weak. Size tells how often a clone was seen (once, few, many) or the class of an expanded clone, and some rows leave it out.

J gene	clone size	D gene	V gene	CDR3 protein	CDR3 DNA
TRBJ2-1	NA	NA	TRBV6-6	CASSYGGYNEQFF	TGTGCCAGCAGTTACGGAGGTTACAATGAGCAGTTCTTC
TRBJ2-1	NA	NA	TRBV5-6	CASSRLSARWVNEQFF	TGTGCCAGCAGCCGTCTTTCGGCTAGGTGGGTCAATGAGCAGTTCTTC
TRBJ1-1	NA	TRBD1	TRBV10-3	CAISEGTGGGRAFF	TGTGCCATCAGTGAAGGGACAGGGGGCGGAAGAGCTTTCTTT
TRBJ1-3	NA	NA	TRBV5-1	CASSLDSPSSGNTIYF	TGCGCCAGCAGCTTGGATAGCCCGAGCTCTGGAAACACCATATATTTT
TRBJ2-7	NA	NA	TRBV6-5	CASSPRSYEQYF	TGTGCCAGCAGTCCTCGGTCCTACGAGCAGTACTTC
TRBJ2-3	NA	TRBD2	TRBV27	CAFPKREVPADTQYF	TGTGCCTTCCCCAAGCGGGAGGTCCCCGCAGATACGCAGTATTTT
TRBJ2-2	NA	TRBD2	TRBV5-6	CASSFGTTLTGELFF	TGTGCCAGCAGCTTCGGGACTACGCTCACCGGGGAGCTGTTTTTT
TRBJ1-5	NA	TRBD1	TRBV2	CASSESSDRGQPQHF	TGTGCCAGCAGTGAATCGAGCGACAGGGGCCAGCCCCAGCATTTT
TRBJ1-4	NA	NA	TRBV6-1	CASRVASATNEKLFF	TGTGCCAGCAGGGTTGCGAGCGCAACTAATGAAAAACTGTTTTTT
TRBJ2-6	NA	NA	TRBV21-1	CASSKELRYLRSGANVLTF	TGTGCCAGCAGCAAAGAGTTACGATACTTGAGGTCCGGGGCCAACGTCCTGACTTTC
TRBJ2-7	NA	TRBD2	TRBV6-6	CASSYSTSGSEQYF	TGTGCCAGCAGTTACTCGACTAGCGGGAGCGAGCAGTACTTC
TRBJ2-7	NA	TRBD1	TRBV11-2	CASSFGTGYYEQYF	TGTGCCAGCAGCTTCGGGACAGGGTACTACGAGCAGTACTTC
TRBJ2-6	NA	NA	TRBV7-8	CASSLVIPGGSNSGANVLTF	TGTGCCAGCAGCTTAGTAATCCCGGGGGGCAGCAACTCTGGGGCCAACGTCCTGACTTTC
TRBJ2-3	NA	NA	TRBV5-1	CASSLVAGGTDTQYF	TGCGCCAGCAGCTTGGTTGCAGGGGGCACAGATACGCAGTATTTT
TRBJ1-4	NA	NA	TRBV25-1	CATLRSGGGGLFF	TGTGCCACGTTGAGGTCGGGGGGCGGGGGACTGTTTTTT
TRBJ2-4	NA	TRBD2	TRBV5-5	CASSLEERGNIQYF	TGTGCCAGCAGCTTGGAAGAGCGGGGAAACATTCAGTACTTC
TRBJ1-6	NA	TRBD1	TRBV18	CASSPRRDSNNSPLHF	TGTGCCAGCTCACCCCGACGGGACAGTAATAATTCACCCCTCCACTTT
TRBJ2-2	once	NA	TRBV5-5	CASSFHYTGELFF	TGTGCCAGCAGCTTCCATTACACCGGGGAGCTGTTTTTT
TRBJ2-3	once	TRBD2	TRBV5-1	CASSFLAGVPDTQYF	TGCGCCAGCAGCTTTCTAGCGGGAGTCCCAGATACGCAGTATTTT
TRBJ2-7	NA	TRBD1	TRBV5-8	CASSLRTGGYEQYF	TGTGCCAGCAGCCTCCGGACAGGGGGGTACGAGCAGTACTTC
TRBJ1-2	NA	NA	TRBV7-9	CASSLGQGDYGYTF	TGTGCCAGCAGCTTAGGTCAGGGTGACTATGGCTACACCTTC
TRBJ1-3	NA	NA	TRBV5-5	CASSLGLPGNTIYF	TGTGCCAGCAGCTTGGGTCTTCCTGGAAACACCATATATTTT